The T cell receptor beta chain described here comes from a study of identical twins. Overall study findings and caveats: Clonotypes of the beta chain that were abundant in cord blood carried fewer insertions (memory repertoires showed none). Conclusions relied on cross-sectional statistical analysis, not following the same donors. Twin pairs had excess sharing that was weaker in beta out-of-frame sequences.

A few counts support this clonotype. Its antigen is unknown. A universal primer site came from template switching; cDNA carried unique molecular identifiers. From the 5' RACE reads, TCRdb called clonotypes with MiXCR, one entry per CDR3 protein. This table has about 920,000 distinct CDR3 sequences, 10% to 15% appearing once. Germline lookup yields CDR1 MDHEN and CDR2 SYDVKM. Trimming took 7 bases from V and 7 from J; bases not matched to a gene: 7. The CDR3 is 14 residues long. In addition, the sample was reused for a study of yellow fever vaccine responses in identical twins.

The chain combines TRBV28 with TRBJ2-2; 9 nucleotides line up with TRBD1. The receptor was isolated from a woman aged 18-29 years in good health. Sequencing was done on a sample of PBMCs. The CDR3 reads CASIKDRGLGELFF. In DNA, the CDR3 is TGTGCCAGCATCAAGGACAGGGGACTCGGGGAGCTGTTTTTT.